The count of the clone carrying this T cell receptor (beta chain) is one. What it binds is not known. The data derive from a study of OX40 agonist ivuxolimab in advanced cancers. Sequenced by immunoSEQ multiplex PCR; TCRdb stores in-frame clones only, minus some. The data hold roughly 80,000 clones, with about 82% observed a single time. V lost 4 bases, J lost 7 bases, and 15 bases lay in between. Germline-derived CDR1 and CDR2 are SGHRS and YFSETQ. CDR3 length: 15 amino acids. The study's findings and limits: Fewer expanded clones were found on average in CD4+ than in CD8+ T cells.

This chain links TRBV5-1 with TRBJ1-6, with D tentatively TRBD1 (5 bases). This TCR was recovered from an adult with an advanced solid tumor such as melanoma, head and neck, liver or kidney cancer. Source: CD4+ or CD8+ T cells sorted from blood, taken in a trial of the OX40 agonist ivuxolimab. The CDR3 DNA is TGCGCCAGCAGCCCAATGACAGTGAGAAATTCACCCCTCCACTTT. Translated: CASSPMTVRNSPLHF.